This T cell receptor (beta chain) was identified in a study of blood T cell repertoires in COVID-19. Study-level background: The origin of the acute and convalescent COVID-19 samples was the United States, Italy and Spain. T cells, B-cell-depleted T cells, or PBMCs provided the cDNA or gDNA that served as material.

In the original analysis: Estimation of nucleated cell counts was performed using reference gene primer amplification. Sequencing used immunoSEQ multiplex PCR; TCRdb keeps in-frame clones, though not all of them. That table supplies the V and J calls and clone size; D and trimming were determined from the DNA. Of 250,000 to 350,000 clones listed, approximately 89% are singletons. The CDR3 has 14 residues. The V end lost 2 bases, the J end lost 4 bases, and 11 bases lay between the germline ends. Germline V gene sequence: CDR1 KGHSH, CDR2 LQKENI. This chain joins TRBV18 and TRBJ1-2; perhaps TRBD1 as D (5 bases). The sequencing input was peripheral blood. This sequence was found in a woman between 25 and 40 years old who had recovered from COVID-19. The CDR3 is CASSPLLDSYGYTF. DNA for the CDR3: TGTGCCAGCTCACCATTACTTGACAGCTATGGCTACACCTTC.